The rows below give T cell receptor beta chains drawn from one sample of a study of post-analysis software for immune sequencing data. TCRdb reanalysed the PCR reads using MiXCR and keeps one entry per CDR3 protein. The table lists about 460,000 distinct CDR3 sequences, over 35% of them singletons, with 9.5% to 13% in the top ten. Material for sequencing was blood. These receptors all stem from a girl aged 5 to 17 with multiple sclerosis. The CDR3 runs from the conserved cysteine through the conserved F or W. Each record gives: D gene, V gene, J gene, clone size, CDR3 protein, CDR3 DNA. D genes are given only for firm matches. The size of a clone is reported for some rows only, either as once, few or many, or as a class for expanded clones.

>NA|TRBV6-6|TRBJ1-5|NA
CASSPRDFLNQPQHF
TGTGCCAGCAGCCCCAGGGACTTCCTAAATCAGCCCCAGCATTTT
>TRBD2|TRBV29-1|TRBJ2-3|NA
CSVEGITSGRGRDTQYF
TGCAGCGTTGAAGGGATCACTAGCGGGAGAGGCAGAGATACGCAGTATTTT
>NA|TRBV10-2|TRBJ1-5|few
CASSDVGSIGNQPQHF
TGCGCCAGCAGTGATGTGGGTTCCATTGGCAATCAGCCCCAGCATTTT
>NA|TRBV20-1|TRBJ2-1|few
CSARQGLEQFF
TGCAGTGCTAGGCAGGGGCTAGAGCAGTTCTTC
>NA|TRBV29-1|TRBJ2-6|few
CSGRAWGANVLTF
TGCAGCGGTAGAGCCTGGGGGGCCAACGTCCTGACTTTC
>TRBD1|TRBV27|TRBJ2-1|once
CASSHLNLDRGVSGQFF
TGTGCCAGCAGTCATCTGAACCTCGACAGGGGGGTTAGTGGGCAGTTCTTC
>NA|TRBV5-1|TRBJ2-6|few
CASSLEGGGANVLTF
TGCGCCAGCAGCTTGGAGGGAGGTGGGGCCAACGTCCTGACTTTC
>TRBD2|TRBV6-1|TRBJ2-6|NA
CASSGLAGFSGANVLIF
TGTGCCAGCTCGGGACTAGCGGGCTTCTCTGGGGCCAACGTCCTGATTTTC
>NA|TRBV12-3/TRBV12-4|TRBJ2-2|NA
CASSPLSGTGELFF
TGTGCCAGCAGTCCTCTTAGTGGCACCGGGGAGCTGTTTTTT
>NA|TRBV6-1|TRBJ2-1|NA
CASSEDWRYNEQFF
TGTGCCAGCAGTGAAGATTGGCGGTACAATGAGCAGTTCTTC
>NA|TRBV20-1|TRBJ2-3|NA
CSARDSGAARQQYF
TGCAGTGCTAGAGATTCAGGGGCCGCTAGGCAGCAGTATTTT
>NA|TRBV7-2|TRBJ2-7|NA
CASSAHNRVGEVYEQYF
TGTGCCAGCAGCGCGCACAACAGGGTAGGTGAGGTCTACGAGCAGTACTTC
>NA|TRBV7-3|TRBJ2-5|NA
CASSLGGYEETQYF
TGTGCCAGCAGCTTAGGAGGGTATGAGGAGACCCAGTACTTC
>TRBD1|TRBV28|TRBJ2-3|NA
CASSFPQGADTQYF
TGTGCCAGCAGTTTTCCACAGGGGGCAGATACGCAGTATTTT
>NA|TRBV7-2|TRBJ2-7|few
CASSLEQIGEQYF
TGTGCCAGCAGCTTAGAGCAGATCGGCGAGCAGTACTTC
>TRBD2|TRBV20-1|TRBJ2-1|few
CSARVYQGRSGSPGEQFF
TGCAGTGCTAGAGTGTATCAAGGTCGTAGCGGGAGTCCTGGTGAGCAGTTCTTC
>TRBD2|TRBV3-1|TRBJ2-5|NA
CASSQAFRSGSGETQYF
TGTGCCAGCAGCCAAGCCTTCAGGAGCGGGAGTGGAGAGACCCAGTACTTC
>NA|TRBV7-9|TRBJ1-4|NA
CASSPRQSSTNEKLFF
TGTGCCAGCAGCCCGAGGCAATCATCAACTAATGAAAAACTGTTTTTT
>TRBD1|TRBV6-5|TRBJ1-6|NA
CASSYPGQGKVLHF
TGTGCCAGCAGTTACCCGGGACAGGGCAAGGTCCTCCACTTT
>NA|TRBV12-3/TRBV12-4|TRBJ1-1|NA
CASMGMNTEAFF
TGTGCCAGCATGGGGATGAACACTGAAGCTTTCTTT
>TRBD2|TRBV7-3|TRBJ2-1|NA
CASSLKAGGEQFF
TGTGCCAGCAGCTTAAAAGCGGGAGGCGAGCAGTTCTTC
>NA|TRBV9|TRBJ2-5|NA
CASSVSPRETQYF
TGTGCCAGCAGCGTGTCCCCCCGGGAGACCCAGTACTTC
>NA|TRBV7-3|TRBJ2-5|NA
CASSLNAYNEQYF
TGTGCCAGCAGCTTAAACGCTTACAATGAGCAGTACTTC
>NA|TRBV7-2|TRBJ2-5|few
CASSLISLDQETQYF
TGTGCCAGCAGCCTGATATCGTTAGACCAAGAGACCCAGTACTTC
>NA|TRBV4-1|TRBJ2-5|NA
CASSSEPSETQYF
TGCGCCAGCAGCTCGGAGCCTTCGGAGACCCAGTACTTC
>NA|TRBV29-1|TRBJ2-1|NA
CSVIQATSLSSYNEQFF
TGCAGCGTTATCCAGGCTACAAGCCTAAGCTCCTACAATGAGCAGTTCTTC
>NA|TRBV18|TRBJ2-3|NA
CASSPDLDSVQDTQYF
TGTGCCAGCTCACCAGACCTGGACAGCGTACAGGATACGCAGTATTTT
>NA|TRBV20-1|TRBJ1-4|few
CSANFDEKLFF
TGCAGTGCGAATTTCGATGAAAAACTGTTTTTT
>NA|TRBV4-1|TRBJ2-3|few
CASSQATRFTDTQYF
TGCGCCAGCAGCCAGGCGACTAGGTTCACAGATACGCAGTATTTT
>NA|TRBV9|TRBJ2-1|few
CASSVAGLGYNEQFF
TGTGCCAGCAGCGTAGCAGGGTTGGGCTACAATGAGCAGTTCTTC
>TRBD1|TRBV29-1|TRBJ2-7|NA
CSGTGLTYEQYF
TGCAGCGGGACAGGCCTTACCTACGAGCAGTACTTC
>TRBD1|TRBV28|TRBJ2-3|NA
CASSPGGIPDTQYF
TGTGCCAGCAGTCCAGGGGGCATCCCAGATACGCAGTATTTT
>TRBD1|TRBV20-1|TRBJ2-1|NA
CSARSPGQTLYNEQFF
TGCAGTGCTAGATCTCCGGGACAGACTCTCTACAATGAGCAGTTCTTC
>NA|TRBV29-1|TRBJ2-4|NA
CSVETPGKGIQNIQYF
TGCAGCGTTGAAACCCCCGGAAAAGGGATCCAAAACATTCAGTACTTC
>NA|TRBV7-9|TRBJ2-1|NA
CASSLEAGSPYNEQFF
TGTGCCAGCAGTTTAGAGGCGGGATCCCCATACAATGAGCAGTTCTTC
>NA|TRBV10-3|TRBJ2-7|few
CASRIQELYEQYF
TGTGCCAGCCGGATACAGGAGCTCTACGAGCAGTACTTC
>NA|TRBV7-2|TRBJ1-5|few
CASSLSLSQPQHF
TGTGCCAGCAGCTTAAGCCTTAGTCAGCCCCAGCATTTT
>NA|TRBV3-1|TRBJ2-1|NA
CASSQDRLPNNEQFF
TGTGCCAGCAGCCAAGATAGGCTCCCTAACAATGAGCAGTTCTTC
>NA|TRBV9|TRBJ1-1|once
CASSPIWGNTEAFF
TGTGCCAGCAGCCCCATTTGGGGGAACACTGAAGCTTTCTTT
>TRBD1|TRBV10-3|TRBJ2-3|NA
CAISESGQGTDTQYF
TGTGCCATCAGTGAGTCGGGACAGGGAACAGATACGCAGTATTTT
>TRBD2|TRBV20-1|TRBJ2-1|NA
CSARAGFLAGFYNEQFF
TGCAGTGCTAGAGCCGGATTCCTAGCGGGTTTTTACAATGAGCAGTTCTTC
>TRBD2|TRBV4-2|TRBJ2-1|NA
CASSPAGGPREQFF
TGTGCCAGCAGCCCGGCGGGAGGGCCCCGGGAGCAGTTCTTC
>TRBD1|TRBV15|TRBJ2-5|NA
CATKLRQGADQETQYF
TGTGCCACCAAATTGCGACAGGGGGCAGACCAAGAGACCCAGTACTTC
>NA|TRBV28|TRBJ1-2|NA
CASSLKQGSGYTF
TGTGCCAGCAGTTTAAAACAGGGTAGCGGCTACACCTTC
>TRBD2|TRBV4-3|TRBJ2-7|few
CASSQALAGTYEQYF
TGCGCCAGCAGCCAAGCTCTAGCGGGAACGTACGAGCAGTACTTC
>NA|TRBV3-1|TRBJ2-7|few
CASSQLSGSSYEQYF
TGTGCCAGCAGCCAATTATCCGGGAGCTCCTACGAGCAGTACTTC